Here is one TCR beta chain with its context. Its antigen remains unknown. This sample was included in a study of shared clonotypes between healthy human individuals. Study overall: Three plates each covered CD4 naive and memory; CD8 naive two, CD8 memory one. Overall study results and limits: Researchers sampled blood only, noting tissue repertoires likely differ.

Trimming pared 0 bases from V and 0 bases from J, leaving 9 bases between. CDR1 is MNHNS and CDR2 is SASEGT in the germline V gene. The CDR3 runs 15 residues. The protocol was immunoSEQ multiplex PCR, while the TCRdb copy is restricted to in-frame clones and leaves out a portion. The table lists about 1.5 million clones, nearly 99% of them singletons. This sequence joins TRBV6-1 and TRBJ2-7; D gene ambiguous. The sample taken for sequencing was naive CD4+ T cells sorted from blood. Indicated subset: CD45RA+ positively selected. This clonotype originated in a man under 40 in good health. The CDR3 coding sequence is TGTGCCAGCAGTGAAGCGCTCAAGTCCTCCTACGAGCAGTACTTC. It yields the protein CASSEALKSSYEQYF.